This T cell receptor beta chain was captured by sequencing in a study of identical twins. Germline CDR1 is DFQATT and CDR2 is SNEGSKA (reference sequence). The length of the CDR3 is 14 residues. V was cut by 3 bases and J by 1 base, with 13 bases left in between. For this clonotype: Its antigen remains unidentified.

Study findings and constraints: Findings depended on cross-sectional statistics rather than tracking the same donors.

In TCRdb, the 5' RACE reads were re-called with MiXCR into one record per CDR3 protein. The sample includes approximately 620,000 distinct CDR3 sequences, 8.6% of them seen just once. A further study also used this sample, focusing on yellow fever vaccine responses in identical twins.

The chain links TRBV20-1 to TRBJ2-7; D not resolved. The TCR sequence derives from a woman aged 18 to 35 in good health. The sample taken for sequencing was PBMCs. The CDR3 nucleotides read TGCAGTGCTAGTACCCGGCGGCTATCCTACGAGCAGTACTTC. It is translated as CSASTRRLSYEQYF.